These 27 T cell receptor beta chains originate from one sample sequenced in a study of control samples from healthy donors and cancer patients. The protocol was immunoSEQ multiplex PCR, while the TCRdb copy is restricted to in-frame clones and leaves out a portion. The profile shows roughly 92,000 clones, 70% to 90% of them singletons. Sequencing was done on a sample of blood. The receptors were gathered from a woman in her sixties in good health.

The chain joins TRBV4-2 to TRBJ2-7, with 7 bases that match TRBD1. The germline CDR1 and CDR2 sequences are LGHNA and YNFKEQ. V gave up 4 bases and J gave up 3 bases; unmatched junction bases: 9. This CDR3 region has 15 residues. The CDR3 is CASSLTRTGGYEQYF. In DNA form, the CDR3 reads TGTGCCAGCAGCCTCACCCGGACAGGCGGCTACGAGCAGTACTTC.

This clone was recorded only once. The genes are TRBV5-1 and TRBJ2-1; no firm D call. V was trimmed by 0 bases and J by 2 bases, leaving 3 bases between them. The germline V gene encodes CDR1 SGHRS and CDR2 YFSETQ. The CDR3 has 13 residues. CDR3 in amino acids: CASSLETYNEQFF. In DNA form, the CDR3 reads TGCGCCAGCAGCTTGGAGACCTACAATGAGCAGTTCTTC.

The chain has TRBV2 and TRBJ2-1; 10 nucleotides match TRBD2. This CDR3 region has 14 residues. CDR1 and CDR2 (germline): SNHLY, FYNNEI. V was clipped by 4 bases and J by 9 bases; unmatched bases: 6. The CDR3 protein is CASSASGSWVEQFF. DNA for the CDR3: TGTGCCAGCAGTGCTAGCGGGAGTTGGGTTGAGCAGTTCTTC.

This sequence joins TRBV12-3 or TRBV12-4 and TRBJ1-1; D not resolved. V was shortened by 2 bases and J by 1 base, with 5 bases between the two germline ends. CDR3 length: 13 residues. Written as DNA, the CDR3 is TGTGCCAGCAGTTTAAATCCGAACACTGAAGCTTTCTTT. Translation: CASSLNPNTEAFF.

The V call is TRBV18, the J call TRBJ1-6; maybe TRBD1 (6 bases). The CDR3 length is 16 residues. V shed 6 bases and J shed 10 bases, with 22 bases lying between them. CDR1 is KGHSH and CDR2 is LQKENI in the germline V gene. The CDR3 here is CASSVNLGQQGSPLHF. Here the CDR3 DNA reads TGTGCCAGCTCGGTAAATCTAGGACAGCAAGGCTCACCCCTCCACTTT.

The rearrangement joins TRBV11-2 to TRBJ1-2; 11 bases are a match to TRBD1. The length of the CDR3 is 17 residues. V was clipped by 5 bases and J by 5 bases; unmatched bases: 13. CDR1 and CDR2 (germline): SGHAT, FQNNGV. The CDR3 bases are TGTGCCAGCAGCCCGATAGCGGACAGGGGGCGCCGGTATGGCTACACCTTC. Residues: CASSPIADRGRRYGYTF.

The rearrangement joins TRBV18 to TRBJ2-7; D is possibly TRBD1 (5 bases). This CDR3 region has 14 residues. The V and J ends lost 3 bases and 6 bases respectively, with 15 bases between them. Germline lookup yields CDR1 KGHSH and CDR2 LQKENI. The CDR3 here is CASSPDSRGTEQYF. The CDR3 coding sequence is TGTGCCAGCTCACCGGATTCAAGGGGAACCGAGCAGTACTTC.

This chain links TRBV27 with TRBJ2-6; D remains unclear. Trimming stripped 6 bases from V and 1 base from J, with 4 bases between. The CDR3 extends over 13 amino acids. The germline V gene encodes CDR1 MNHEY and CDR2 SMNVEV (reference sequence). Written as DNA, the CDR3 is TGTGCCAGCAGAGAATCTGGGGCCAACGTCCTGACTTTC. Translating gives CASRESGANVLTF.

The rearrangement links TRBV7-2 to TRBJ2-1, with D tentatively TRBD2 (6 bases). The CDR3 has 15 residues. The V end lost 1 base, the J end lost 8 bases, and 15 bases lay between the germline ends. Germline loops: CDR1 SGHTA, CDR2 FQGNSA. CDR3 coding DNA: TGTGCCAGCAGCTTAGGAGTGGGGACTTGGGATGAGCAGTTCTTC. This gives the protein CASSLGVGTWDEQFF. Looking up the rest from reference TRBV7-2 and TRBJ2-1 gives the full variable domain: GAGVSQSPSNKVTEKGKDVELRCDPISGHTALYWYRQSLGQGLEFLIYFQGNSAPDKSGLPSDRFSAERTGGSVSTLTIQRTQQEDSAVYLCASSLGVGTWDEQFFGPGTRLTVL.

This sequence joins TRBV9 and TRBJ2-2; the D gene is possibly TRBD2 (5 bases). The ends were cut back, 6 bases at V and 2 bases at J, with 14 bases in the middle. CDR1 SGDLS and CDR2 YYNGEE come from the germline V gene. The length of the CDR3 is 15 residues. The CDR3 sequence: CASNIGAVNTGELFF. CDR3 DNA: TGTGCCAGCAACATCGGAGCGGTAAACACCGGGGAGCTGTTTTTT.

This clone was recorded only once. The chain joins TRBV7-9 to TRBJ2-3, with 10 positions matching TRBD2. Germline CDR1 and CDR2: SEHNR and FQNEAQ (reference sequence). This CDR3 has 18 amino acids. With V trimmed by 5 bases and J by 1 base, 12 bases remained unmatched. For the CDR3, the DNA is TGTGCCAGCAGCCTACCCCCCCGACTAGCGGGCCGCACAGATACGCAGTATTTT. Its translation: CASSLPPRLAGRTDTQYF. Using reference TRBV7-9 and TRBJ2-3 for the parts outside the CDR3, the full variable domain is DTGVSQNPRHKITKRGQNVTFRCDPISEHNRLYWYRQTLGQGPEFLTYFQNEAQLEKSRLLSDRFSAERPKGSFSTLEIQRTEQGDSAMYLCASSLPPRLAGRTDTQYFGPGTRLTVL.

The CDR3 loop reads CASSIVKIPTYEQYF. CDR3 bases: TGTGCCAGTAGTATAGTGAAAATACCGACCTACGAGCAGTACTTC. The chain joins TRBV19 to TRBJ2-7; D uncertain. CDR1 and CDR2 from the germline V gene are LNHDA and SQIVND (reference sequence). The CDR3 runs 15 residues. V dropped 1 base and J dropped 2 bases, with 12 bases sitting between them.

J is TRBJ1-2 and V is TRBV5-8; tentatively, D is TRBD1 (6 bases). Trimming removed 1 base from V and 2 bases from J, with 9 bases in between. Germline V gene data show CDR1 as SGHTS and CDR2 as YDEGEE. CDR3 length: 14 residues. The CDR3 loop is CASSLRGANYGYTF. The CDR3 DNA is TGTGCCAGCAGCTTGCGGGGGGCAAACTATGGCTACACCTTC.

J is TRBJ2-7 and V is TRBV5-1; D is perhaps TRBD2 (5 bases). Trimming stripped 2 bases from V and 2 bases from J, with 8 bases between. This CDR3 is built from 13 residues. Germline CDR1 and CDR2: SGHRS and YFSETQ. The CDR3 reads CASSLEGTYEQYF. In DNA form, the CDR3 reads TGCGCCAGCAGCTTAGAGGGAACCTACGAGCAGTACTTC.

This clone was seen a handful of times. The V gene is TRBV6-5, the J gene TRBJ1-2, with D perhaps TRBD1 (5 bases). V was shortened by 6 bases and J by 4 bases, with 12 bases between the two germline ends. This CDR3 comprises 13 residues. Looked up from germline, CDR1 is MNHEY and CDR2 is SVGAGI. The CDR3 here is CASSGTFGYGYTF. The CDR3 DNA is TGTGCCAGCAGCGGGACCTTTGGCTATGGCTACACCTTC.

The rearrangement joins TRBV6-6 to TRBJ2-5; no clear D. CDR1 and CDR2 (germline): MNHNY, SVGAGI (reference sequence). V lost 0 bases and J 5 bases, leaving 10 bases between the germline ends. This CDR3 comprises 14 residues. The CDR3 loop reads CASSYSNPWETQYF. The DNA of the CDR3 is TGTGCCAGCAGTTACTCGAACCCGTGGGAGACCCAGTACTTC.

V is TRBV7-2 and J is TRBJ1-1; D gene unclear. The CDR3 covers 11 residues. Germline CDR1 SGHTA, CDR2 FQGNSA. Trimming took 2 bases from V and 5 from J, leaving 3 bases between them. The CDR3 DNA sequence: TGTGCCAGCAGCTTACGAACTGAAGCTTTCTTT. Its translation is CASSLRTEAFF.

The chain joins TRBV27 to TRBJ1-1; possibly TRBD1 for D (5 bases). Germline V CDR1 and CDR2: MNHEY, SMNVEV (reference sequence). The CDR3 contains 15 residues. With 4 bases removed from V and 0 bases from J, the gap between germline ends came to 12 bases. CDR3 in amino acids: CASSSIQVMNTEAFF. The CDR3 DNA follows: TGTGCCAGCAGTTCAATACAGGTAATGAACACTGAAGCTTTCTTT.

This clone appeared a few times. J is TRBJ1-1 and V is TRBV2; tentatively, D is TRBD1 (6 bases). The V gene lost 5 bases and the J gene lost 3 bases, with 7 bases spanning the gap. Germline V gives CDR1 SNHLY, CDR2 FYNNEI. The CDR3 runs 12 residues. Here the CDR3 DNA reads TGTGCCAGCAGTACAGGGTACACTGAAGCTTTCTTT. This translates into CASSTGYTEAFF.

This sequence joins TRBV12-5 and TRBJ2-2; the match to TRBD1 covers 8 bases. CDR1 is LGHNT, CDR2 FRNRAP, per germline. This CDR3 has 16 amino acids. The V gene end was trimmed by 2 bases and the J gene end by 5 bases; junction bases not matched to a gene: 7. DNA of the CDR3: TGTGCTAGTGGTTTGCCCGGGACAGGTGCTACCGGGGAGCTGTTTTTT. Its protein product is CASGLPGTGATGELFF.

J is TRBJ1-5 and V is TRBV3-1 (or the pseudogene TRBV3-2); the D gene is possibly TRBD1 (6 bases). The CDR3 is 13 amino acids. Deletions cut 3 bases from V and 6 bases from J, with 9 bases between. Looked up from germline, CDR1 is LGHDT and CDR2 is YNNKEL (reference sequence). The CDR3 DNA follows: TGTGCCAGCAGCCAGGGGGCGGCTCAGCCCCAGCATTTT. Amino acid sequence: CASSQGAAQPQHF.

CDR3 amino acids: CASSFRKGAANEKLFF. DNA of the CDR3: TGTGCCAGCAGCTTCCGCAAGGGGGCGGCTAATGAAAAACTGTTTTTT. V is TRBV7-6 and J is TRBJ1-4; 7 positions agree with TRBD1. There are 16 residues in the CDR3. V lost 3 bases to trimming and J lost 3 bases; unmatched junction nucleotides: 7. Germline lookup yields CDR1 SGHVS and CDR2 FNYEAQ.

The rearrangement uses TRBV6-5 and TRBJ2-5; the D is unclear. The germline V gene encodes CDR1 MNHEY and CDR2 SVGAGI. The CDR3 consists of 14 residues. V was shortened by 6 bases and J by 5 bases, with 16 bases between the two germline ends. The CDR3 here is CASRVGNGVETQYF. CDR3 nucleotide sequence: TGTGCCAGCAGAGTAGGGAACGGTGTTGAGACCCAGTACTTC.

The V and J genes are TRBV30 and TRBJ2-1, with D uncertain. This CDR3 contains 12 residues. The V gene's germline CDR1 is GTSNPN and CDR2 SVGIG (reference sequence). Between the trimmed V and J ends, which lost 0 bases and 12 bases, there was a span of 12 bases. CDR3 nucleotide sequence: TGTGCCTGGAGTGTAGTTGCGGAGATGCAGTTCTTC. Translation: CAWSVVAEMQFF.

This chain uses TRBV7-6 with TRBJ2-5; D unresolved. V was cut by 0 bases and J by 5 bases, with 13 bases left in between. In germline, CDR1 is SGHVS, CDR2 FNYEAQ. The CDR3 spans 15 residues. CDR3 amino acids: CASSLAPSFSETQYF. CDR3 nucleotide sequence: TGTGCCAGCAGCTTAGCTCCTAGTTTTTCGGAGACCCAGTACTTC.

Note on this clone: One junction end disagrees with the germline gene, perhaps due to a read error. This sample also contains other DNA sequences that code for the same CDR3. CDR3 residues: CASSRNRGNTIYF. CDR3 sequence (DNA): TGCGCCAGCAGCCGAAACAGGGGAAACACCATATATTTT. This chain uses TRBV7-2 with TRBJ1-3; possible D gene TRBD1, 5 bases. The CDR3 sequence is 13 residues long. Germline V gives CDR1 SGHTA, CDR2 FQGNSA.

V is TRBV10-3 and J is TRBJ1-6, with 7 bases lining up with TRBD1. From germline, CDR1 is ENHRY and CDR2 SYGVKD. The CDR3 runs 16 residues. After removal of 2 bases from V and 4 bases from J, the junction contained 5 bases not matched to a gene. The CDR3 protein is CAISEPGQLYNSPLHF. The CDR3 DNA reads TGTGCCATCAGTGAGCCGGGACAGCTTTATAATTCACCCCTCCACTTT.